Each of the 28 T cell receptor beta chains below was sequenced from the same sample in a study of shared clonotypes between healthy human individuals. Clones were read by immunoSEQ multiplex PCR, and TCRdb kept only the in-frame ones, dropping some. The sample has roughly 1,000,000 clones; 70% to 80% are singletons. The sample taken for sequencing was memory CD4+ T cells from PBMCs. Subset given: CD45RA-negative fraction. These receptors were collected from a man aged 18 to 30 in good health. Some clones in this sample may be carry-over from other donors' samples.

The V call is TRBV11-2, the J call TRBJ2-5; 7 positions match TRBD1. CDR1 and CDR2 (germline): SGHAT, FQNNGV. This CDR3 spans 13 amino acids. After removal of 7 bases from V and 4 bases from J, the junction contained 6 bases not matched to a gene. The CDR3 sequence is CASTQNRGETQYF. The CDR3 DNA sequence: TGTGCCAGCACCCAAAACAGGGGAGAGACCCAGTACTTC.

V gene TRBV28 combines with J gene TRBJ2-7, with 8 bases aligning to TRBD2. The length of the CDR3 is 15 residues. V was pared by 7 bases and J by 2 bases, with 10 bases of the junction left unmatched. Germline assignment: CDR1 MDHEN and CDR2 SYDVKM. As DNA, the CDR3 is TGTGCCAGCACCTTTAGCGGGAATAGACCCTACGAGCAGTACTTC. Translating gives CASTFSGNRPYEQYF.

About this clone itself: One end of the junction varies from germline; a read error may be responsible. The chain has TRBV30 and TRBJ2-7; D is perhaps TRBD1 or TRBD2 (5 bases each). This CDR3 has 12 amino acids. Germline loops: CDR1 GTSNPN, CDR2 SVGIG (reference sequence). In DNA, the CDR3 is TGTGCCTGGAGTGTACGTGGGGGACCAAGGCACTTC. This encodes CAWSVRGGPRHF.

This clone was seen once. The CDR3 sequence is CASSPREGAGLYEQYF. The CDR3, as DNA: TGTGCCAGCAGCCCCCGGGAGGGGGCAGGATTGTACGAGCAGTACTTC. The chain is built from TRBV7-8 and TRBJ2-7, with TRBD2 as a possible D gene (8 bases). The CDR3 contains 16 residues. Germline V CDR1 and CDR2: SGHVS, FQNEAQ. The V gene lost 5 bases and the J gene lost 4 bases, with 21 bases spanning the gap.

The chain joins TRBV18 to TRBJ2-3; TRBD1 matches 9 bases. Germline V gene data show CDR1 as KGHSH and CDR2 as LQKENI. V shed 2 bases and J 8 bases; nucleotides not matched to a gene: 5. The CDR3 is made up of 14 amino acids. CDR3: CASSPEQGAGTQYF. CDR3 DNA: TGTGCCAGCTCACCAGAACAGGGGGCGGGTACGCAGTATTTT.

This chain joins TRBV6-6 and TRBJ2-3; D is undetermined. Trimming pared 2 bases from V and 5 bases from J, leaving 11 bases between. Germline CDR1 reads MNHNY; CDR2 reads SVGAGI (reference sequence). This CDR3 is built from 14 residues. The chain's CDR3 is CASSYQLLRDTQYF. In nucleotides, the CDR3 is TGTGCCAGCAGTTACCAACTTCTTAGAGATACGCAGTATTTT.

V usage is TRBV5-6 and J usage is TRBJ1-2; possible D gene TRBD1, 6 bases. Trimming removed 0 bases from V and 8 bases from J, with 17 bases in between. CDR3 length: 15 residues. The germline V gene encodes CDR1 SGHDT and CDR2 YYEEEE. The CDR3 nucleotides are TGTGCCAGCAGCTTGGATAGAGGGGGTGCAGAGGGCTACACCTTC. Protein product: CASSLDRGGAEGYTF.

The rearrangement joins TRBV18 to TRBJ1-1; a weak D match, TRBD1 (5 bases). The germline CDR1 and CDR2 sequences are KGHSH and LQKENI. Trimming removed 2 bases at V and 7 bases at J, with 11 bases between. The CDR3 consists of 13 residues. CDR3 nucleotide sequence: TGTGCCAGCTCACCAGCAGGGTCCGTTGAAGCTTTCTTT. The encoded protein is CASSPAGSVEAFF.

The V call is TRBV11-2, the J call TRBJ1-1; 9 positions match TRBD1. CDR1 and CDR2 from the germline V gene are SGHAT and FQNNGV. This CDR3 contains 15 residues. With 5 bases clipped from V and 5 bases from J, the junction kept 9 bases outside the gene matches. CDR3 amino acids: CASSITTGGGTEAFF. As DNA, the CDR3 is TGTGCCAGCAGCATCACGACAGGGGGAGGTACTGAAGCTTTCTTT.

The V gene is TRBV27, the J gene TRBJ2-2, with D uncertain. This CDR3 is built from 13 residues. V dropped 5 bases and J dropped 1 base, with 5 bases sitting between them. Looked up from germline, CDR1 is MNHEY and CDR2 is SMNVEV (reference sequence). CDR3 nucleotides: TGTGCCAGCAGTGGAGAGAACACCGGGGAGCTGTTTTTT. This sequence encodes CASSGENTGELFF.

The chain combines TRBV28 with TRBJ2-5, with 12 bases fitting TRBD2. The end of the DNA aligns better with TRBJ2-7, so the J call may be wrong. This CDR3 spans 16 amino acids. Germline CDR1 reads MDHEN; CDR2 reads SYDVKM. The CDR3 spells CASRETSGRGSYEQYF. In DNA form, the CDR3 reads TGTGCCAGCAGGGAGACTAGCGGGAGAGGATCCTACGAGCAGTACTTC.

The chain is built from TRBV29-1 and TRBJ2-7; D not resolved. Trimming cost V 4 bases and J 1 base, with 11 bases left between them. This CDR3 region has 13 residues. The germline CDR1 and CDR2 sequences are SQVTM and ANQGSEA. The CDR3 bases are TGCAGCGTTGTTGACAATGCATCCTACGAGCAGTACTTC. It codes for CSVVDNASYEQYF.

This clone was seen just once. The genes are TRBV5-1 and TRBJ1-2, with D maybe TRBD1 (6 bases). The CDR3 totals 13 residues. The germline gives CDR1 SGHRS, CDR2 YFSETQ. V lost 2 bases and J 6 bases, leaving 11 bases between the germline ends. CDR3 protein: CASSFGGQNGYTF. DNA for the CDR3: TGCGCCAGCAGCTTCGGGGGCCAGAATGGCTACACCTTC.

A word on this clone: Other DNA sequences in the same sample also yield this CDR3. The chain uses TRBV5-1 and TRBJ2-2; either TRBD1 or TRBD2 may supply D (6 bases each). Germline CDR1 and CDR2: SGHRS and YFSETQ. The ends were cut back, 7 bases at V and 2 bases at J, with 12 bases in the middle. This CDR3 contains 14 residues. Here the CDR3 reads CASEGGPNTGELFF. The CDR3 DNA reads TGCGCCAGCGAGGGGGGACCTAACACCGGGGAGCTGTTTTTT.

This clone was observed a handful of times. The rearrangement links TRBV7-2 to TRBJ1-5, with a weak D call TRBD1 (5 bases). Deletions cut 2 bases from V and 2 bases from J, with 10 bases between. The germline V gene has CDR1 SGHTA and CDR2 FQGNSA. The CDR3 has 15 residues. In nucleotides, the CDR3 is TGTGCCAGCAGCTTAAAAGGGGACGGCAATCAGCCCCAGCATTTT. This codes for CASSLKGDGNQPQHF.

This chain uses TRBV28 with TRBJ2-2; no clear D gene. Germline loops: CDR1 MDHEN, CDR2 SYDVKM. V gave up 5 bases and J gave up 5 bases, with 15 bases separating them. CDR3 length: 15 amino acids. The DNA of the CDR3 is TGTGCCAGCAGTGCTCCGATGAGGTTTACCGGGGAGCTGTTTTTT. This gives the protein CASSAPMRFTGELFF.

The rearrangement uses TRBV5-4 and TRBJ2-2; 15 bases line up with TRBD2. V trimming: 3 bases; J trimming: 5 bases; junction bases outside the gene matches: 8. Germline assignment: CDR1 SGHNT and CDR2 YYREEE (reference sequence). This CDR3 comprises 18 residues. CDR3 sequence reads: CASSSGTSGRLFTGELFF. CDR3 DNA: TGTGCCAGCAGCTCCGGGACTAGCGGGAGGTTGTTTACCGGGGAGCTGTTTTTT.

Worth noting for this clone: Other DNA sequences in this specimen translate into the identical CDR3. The chain recombines TRBV2 with TRBJ1-6; no firm D call. The V gene lost 2 bases and the J gene lost 0 bases, with 2 bases spanning the gap. Germline CDR1 SNHLY, CDR2 FYNNEI. This CDR3 comprises 14 residues. This CDR3 reads CASSESSYNSPLHF. CDR3 DNA sequence: TGTGCCAGCAGTGAAAGCTCCTATAATTCACCCCTCCACTTT.

V gene TRBV5-1 combines with J gene TRBJ2-5; 9 bases are a match to TRBD1. The germline CDR1 and CDR2 sequences are SGHRS and YFSETQ. J was trimmed by 4 bases and V by 7 bases; bases with no gene match: 14. The CDR3 has 16 amino acids. The CDR3, as DNA: TGCGCCAGCTCCAGAGGACAGGGGAGCGCTCGAGAGACCCAGTACTTC. Translating gives CASSRGQGSARETQYF.

This clone was observed many times. The V and J genes are TRBV5-1 and TRBJ1-2; 7 bases agree with TRBD1. Germline trimming cut 0 bases from V and 4 bases from J; bases unmatched to any gene: 3. This CDR3 contains 14 residues. Germline CDR1 SGHRS, CDR2 YFSETQ. The CDR3 sequence: CASSLGDRSYGYTF. Written as DNA, the CDR3 is TGCGCCAGCAGCTTGGGGGACAGAAGCTATGGCTACACCTTC.

The V call is TRBV5-3, the J call TRBJ1-5, with D unclear. TRBV5-3 is sorted into the ORF group, with uncertain function. V lost 0 bases and J lost 5, with 9 bases in between. The CDR3 is 14 amino acids. The CDR3 reads CARSLGHPYQPQHF. In DNA, the CDR3 is TGTGCCAGAAGCTTGGGACACCCCTATCAGCCCCAGCATTTT.

The chain carries TRBV27 and TRBJ2-7, with 11 bases that match TRBD1. The CDR3 is 16 residues long. The V gene's germline CDR1 is MNHEY and CDR2 SMNVEV (reference sequence). V dropped 6 bases and J dropped 3; count of bases not matched to a gene: 10. CDR3 residues: CASSSPSGTGGYEQYF. CDR3 DNA: TGTGCCAGCAGCTCCCCCTCCGGGACAGGGGGCTACGAGCAGTACTTC.

CDR3 in amino acids: CASSPRDRGGYTF. In nucleotides, the CDR3 is TGTGCCAGCAGCCCGAGGGACAGGGGTGGCTACACCTTC. The gene calls are TRBV9 and TRBJ1-2; TRBD1 matches 10 bases. J lost 7 bases, V lost 4 bases, and 4 bases had no gene match. Per the germline V gene, CDR1 is SGDLS and CDR2 is YYNGEE. The CDR3 runs 13 residues. The complete variable domain, with remaining parts taken from reference TRBV9 and TRBJ1-2, reads DSGVTQTPKHLITATGQRVTLRCSPRSGDLSVYWYQQSLDQGLQFLIQYYNGEERAKGNILERFSAQQFPDLHSELNLSSLELGDSALYFCASSPRDRGGYTFGSGTRLTVV.

This clone was counted once. The chain employs TRBV5-1 and TRBJ2-2; 12 nucleotides line up with TRBD1. The germline V gene has CDR1 SGHRS and CDR2 YFSETQ. J gave up 2 bases and V 6 bases, and 5 bases lay outside the gene matches. The CDR3 is 16 amino acids. CDR3 protein: CASTSGTGGNTGELFF. Written as DNA, the CDR3 is TGCGCCAGCACCTCAGGGACAGGGGGCAACACCGGGGAGCTGTTTTTT.

The rearrangement joins TRBV29-1 to TRBJ1-3; 7 bases are a match to TRBD1. The CDR3 is 14 amino acids. J gave up 0 bases and V 7 bases, and 6 bases lay outside the gene matches. Per the germline V gene, CDR1 is SQVTM and CDR2 is ANQGSEA. CDR3 bases: TGCAGCGCTGGGGACAGCCGCTCTGGAAACACCATATATTTT. Its protein is CSAGDSRSGNTIYF.

This clone was picked up one time. The V gene is TRBV5-1, the J gene TRBJ2-1, with a weak D call TRBD2 (6 bases). The CDR3 contains 15 residues. The V end was cut by 0 bases, the J end by 7 bases, with 14 bases between. Germline V CDR1 and CDR2: SGHRS, YFSETQ. CDR3 residues: CASSLASALVNEQFF. The CDR3 coding sequence is TGCGCCAGCAGCTTGGCTAGCGCCCTCGTGAATGAGCAGTTCTTC.

There are a few counts of this clone. The rearrangement uses TRBV29-1 and TRBJ2-1; 11 positions match TRBD2. V lost 4 bases to trimming and J lost 0 bases; unmatched junction nucleotides: 11. This CDR3 comprises 18 residues. Looked up from germline, CDR1 is SQVTM and CDR2 is ANQGSEA. Here the CDR3 DNA reads TGCAGCGTTGCCCAGGGACTAGCGGCCCGAAGCTCCTACAATGAGCAGTTCTTC. Its translation is CSVAQGLAARSSYNEQFF.

The V and J genes are TRBV6-5 and TRBJ1-2; D remains ambiguous. Trimming left V 2 bases short and J 0 bases short, with 10 bases between. The CDR3 runs 15 residues. Germline V gives CDR1 MNHEY, CDR2 SVGAGI. CDR3: CASSYLTTANYGYTF. The CDR3 DNA is TGTGCCAGCAGTTACCTTACGACCGCTAACTATGGCTACACCTTC.